A selection of T cell receptor beta chains follows, all from one sample in a study of blood T cell repertoires in COVID-19. Using immunoSEQ multiplex PCR, the repertoire was profiled, and TCRdb retains in-frame clones only, with some absent. This repertoire shows some 240,000 clones, around nine tenths found once; its top ten account for 5.5% to 8%. The material sequenced was peripheral blood. Every receptor here comes from a man aged 60 to 75 who had recovered from COVID-19. Each CDR3 is given with its conserved first and last residue. The order of the fields is J gene, D gene, clone size, V gene, CDR3 DNA, CDR3 protein. The D gene is left open where the match is weak. Size is stated for part of the rows, as once, few or many counts, or as a class when the clone is expanded.

J gene: TRBJ2-6; D gene: .; clone size: .; V gene: TRBV5-5; CDR3 DNA: TGTGCCAGCAGCTCCCCGGGTACTGGGGCCAACGTCCTGACTTTC; CDR3 protein: CASSSPGTGANVLTF
J gene: TRBJ2-7; D gene: .; clone size: .; V gene: TRBV3-1/TRBV3-2; CDR3 DNA: TGTGCCAGCAGCCAAGGTGCCAGACAGCCACCCCCCTACGAGCAGTACTTC; CDR3 protein: CASSQGARQPPPYEQYF
J gene: TRBJ2-2; D gene: TRBD2; clone size: .; V gene: TRBV18; CDR3 DNA: TGTGCCAGCTCACCGGGACTAGCGGGACGAGTGAACACCGGGGAGCTGTTTTTT; CDR3 protein: CASSPGLAGRVNTGELFF
J gene: TRBJ1-6; D gene: TRBD1; clone size: .; V gene: TRBV9; CDR3 DNA: TGTGCCAGCAGCCACGGGACAGGCAATTCACCCCTCCACTTT; CDR3 protein: CASSHGTGNSPLHF
J gene: TRBJ2-7; D gene: TRBD1; clone size: .; V gene: TRBV7-2; CDR3 DNA: TGTGCCAGCAGCTTAGCATCCGGGACAGCCTACGAGCAGTACTTC; CDR3 protein: CASSLASGTAYEQYF
J gene: TRBJ2-7; D gene: TRBD2; clone size: .; V gene: TRBV5-1; CDR3 DNA: TGCGCCAGCAGCTTGACTAGCGGGGGGCCCGTGAACGAGCAGTACTTC; CDR3 protein: CASSLTSGGPVNEQYF
J gene: TRBJ1-4; D gene: .; clone size: .; V gene: TRBV11-2; CDR3 DNA: TGTGCCAGCAGCTTGAACAGGGTCGGGCCTAATGAAAAACTGTTTTTT; CDR3 protein: CASSLNRVGPNEKLFF
J gene: TRBJ1-2; D gene: .; clone size: .; V gene: TRBV7-2; CDR3 DNA: TGTGCCAGCAGCTTCTTTGGGCGTCCCGACGGCTACACCTTC; CDR3 protein: CASSFFGRPDGYTF
J gene: TRBJ1-5; D gene: .; clone size: .; V gene: TRBV5-1; CDR3 DNA: TGCGCCAGCAGCTTGTACCCAGGGACAAATCAGCCCCAGCATTTT; CDR3 protein: CASSLYPGTNQPQHF
J gene: TRBJ1-3; D gene: .; clone size: few; V gene: TRBV18; CDR3 DNA: TGTGCCAGCTCACCGACAGACAGTTCCGGAAACACCATATATTTT; CDR3 protein: CASSPTDSSGNTIYF
J gene: TRBJ2-7; D gene: TRBD2; clone size: .; V gene: TRBV20-1; CDR3 DNA: TGCAGTGCTAGTTTGGAGCGGGAGGCCCTGGAGCAGTACTTC; CDR3 protein: CSASLEREALEQYF
J gene: TRBJ1-2; D gene: .; clone size: .; V gene: TRBV28; CDR3 DNA: TGTGCCAGCAGTTTACAGGGTTTCTATGGCTACACCTTC; CDR3 protein: CASSLQGFYGYTF
J gene: TRBJ2-3; D gene: TRBD2; clone size: .; V gene: TRBV5-5; CDR3 DNA: TGTGCCAGCAGCTCCGGGACTACCACATCTAGCACAGATACGCAGTATTTT; CDR3 protein: CASSSGTTTSSTDTQYF
J gene: TRBJ2-4; D gene: TRBD2; clone size: .; V gene: TRBV10-3; CDR3 DNA: TGTGCCATCAGTGATAGCAGCGGGGGGGGAGGCAAAAACATTCAGTACTTC; CDR3 protein: CAISDSSGGGGKNIQYF
J gene: TRBJ2-1; D gene: .; clone size: .; V gene: TRBV3-1/TRBV3-2; CDR3 DNA: TGTGCCAGCAGCCAAGGACGGGTCAATGAGCAGTTCTTC; CDR3 protein: CASSQGRVNEQFF
J gene: TRBJ1-1; D gene: .; clone size: once; V gene: TRBV11-3; CDR3 DNA: TGTGCCAGCAGCCTAGGACAGTCTACTGAAGCTTTCTTT; CDR3 protein: CASSLGQSTEAFF
J gene: TRBJ2-3; D gene: TRBD1; clone size: .; V gene: TRBV5-6; CDR3 DNA: TGTGCCAGCAGCTTGCCCGGGACAGGGCGAACAGATACGCAGTATTTT; CDR3 protein: CASSLPGTGRTDTQYF
J gene: TRBJ1-1; D gene: .; clone size: .; V gene: TRBV16; CDR3 DNA: TGTGCCAGCAGCCAACCTGCGCAAGTTCTTGCCCTCACTGAAGCTTTCTTT; CDR3 protein: CASSQPAQVLALTEAFF
J gene: TRBJ1-6; D gene: .; clone size: .; V gene: TRBV27; CDR3 DNA: TGTGCCAGCAGTTTCATCAGGGGTAATTCACCCCTCCACTTT; CDR3 protein: CASSFIRGNSPLHF
J gene: TRBJ1-5; D gene: TRBD1; clone size: .; V gene: TRBV7-2; CDR3 DNA: TGTGCCAGCAGCTTAGAGACAGGGGGCGTCAATCAGCCCCAGCATTTT; CDR3 protein: CASSLETGGVNQPQHF
J gene: TRBJ2-1; D gene: TRBD2; clone size: once; V gene: TRBV11-3; CDR3 DNA: TGTGCCAGCAGCGAATCTAGCGGTTACAATGAGCAGTTCTTC; CDR3 protein: CASSESSGYNEQFF
J gene: TRBJ2-1; D gene: .; clone size: .; V gene: TRBV7-3; CDR3 DNA: TGTGCCAGCAGCGAACAGGGAACTAGCGCCCACAATGAGCAGTTCTTC; CDR3 protein: CASSEQGTSAHNEQFF
J gene: TRBJ2-3; D gene: .; clone size: .; V gene: TRBV15; CDR3 DNA: TGTGCCACCAGCCGCGGTGGGGGGTCAGATACGCAGTATTTT; CDR3 protein: CATSRGGGSDTQYF
J gene: TRBJ2-3; D gene: TRBD2; clone size: .; V gene: TRBV30; CDR3 DNA: TGTGCCTGGAGCGATAATAGCGGGCTAACGCAGTATTTT; CDR3 protein: CAWSDNSGLTQYF
J gene: TRBJ2-5; D gene: .; clone size: .; V gene: TRBV5-1; CDR3 DNA: TGCGCCAGCAGCTTGTCAGGGGCCGGGCGTCAAGAGACCCAGTACTTC; CDR3 protein: CASSLSGAGRQETQYF
J gene: TRBJ2-7; D gene: TRBD1; clone size: few; V gene: TRBV7-2; CDR3 DNA: TGTGCCAGCAGCTCACGGACAGGGAGCTACGAGCAGTACTTC; CDR3 protein: CASSSRTGSYEQYF
J gene: TRBJ1-5; D gene: .; clone size: .; V gene: TRBV10-3; CDR3 DNA: TGTGCCATCAGCCCCTCGAGCAATCAGCCCCAGCATTTT; CDR3 protein: CAISPSSNQPQHF
J gene: TRBJ1-5; D gene: TRBD1; clone size: .; V gene: TRBV3-1/TRBV3-2; CDR3 DNA: TGTGCCAGCAGCCTGGGACAGGGGGGGAATCAGCCCCAGCATTTT; CDR3 protein: CASSLGQGGNQPQHF
J gene: TRBJ2-7; D gene: .; clone size: once; V gene: TRBV7-2; CDR3 DNA: TGTGCCAGCAGCTTAGTCCAGGGTGAGTCCTACGAGCAGTACTTC; CDR3 protein: CASSLVQGESYEQYF
J gene: TRBJ2-7; D gene: .; clone size: .; V gene: TRBV6-5; CDR3 DNA: TGTGCCAGCAGTTACGGGGCGGGGCAGTGGGGAGAGCAGTACTTC; CDR3 protein: CASSYGAGQWGEQYF
J gene: TRBJ2-6; D gene: TRBD2; clone size: once; V gene: TRBV2; CDR3 DNA: TGTGCCAGCACGGGAGGGTCTGGGGCCAACGTCCTGACTTTC; CDR3 protein: CASTGGSGANVLTF
J gene: TRBJ1-5; D gene: .; clone size: .; V gene: TRBV5-1; CDR3 DNA: TGCGCCAGCAGCTGGGGAGAGAATCAGCCCCAGCATTTT; CDR3 protein: CASSWGENQPQHF